This T cell receptor (beta chain) was identified in a study of blood T cell repertoires in COVID-19. Study details: The United States, Italy and Spain supplied acute and convalescent COVID-19 samples. T cells, B-cell-depleted T cells, or PBMCs supplied cDNA or gDNA.

In the source study's methods: Estimation of nucleated cell counts was performed using reference gene primer amplification. The assay was immunoSEQ multiplex PCR, and TCRdb's table has in-frame clones only and misses some. V and J calls and clone size are those listed in that table; D and trimming were worked out from the DNA. The sample has about 190,000 clones; less than 90% are singletons. The V segment lost 6 bases and the J segment 4 bases; nucleotides outside the gene matches: 10. This CDR3 has 15 residues. Germline CDR1 is MNHEY and CDR2 is SVGAGI. The source is a man aged 25 to 40 with acute or convalescent COVID-19. This chain joins TRBV6-5 and TRBJ1-2; 8 positions agree with TRBD1. The sample consisted of peripheral blood. CDR3 amino acids: CASRPGTGEIYGYTF. The CDR3 DNA is TGTGCCAGCAGACCCGGGACAGGAGAAATCTATGGCTACACCTTC.